This T cell receptor (beta chain) was identified in a study of blood T cell repertoires in COVID-19 (dated by TCRdb to the early 2020s). About the full investigation: Collaborator samples came from the United States, Italy and Spain and covered acute and convalescent phases of COVID-19. The prospective study material was composed of cDNA or gDNA derived from T cells, B-cell-depleted T cells, or PBMCs. Deeply sampled blood TCRbeta repertoires from subjects exposed to, actively infected with, or recovered from COVID-19 were included in the dataset. The repertoires were released in a freely available public database meant as a resource for research on the immune response to SARS-CoV-2. Samples were obtained from the ongoing ImmuneRACE study (first 160 participants) and from some 1,300 subjects provided by 6 global collaborators. Nearly every sample came with metadata listing a de-identified subject ID, COVID-19 status, age in years and sex. HLA class I and class II types, where available, came from metadata supplied by the sample provider rather than from assay-based typing.

The immunoSEQ Assay, a bias-controlled multiplex PCR, was used to amplify TCRbeta CDR3 regions from genomic DNA. Turning to the authors' computational methods: The number of nucleated cells in each sample was estimated by amplification of reference gene primers within the assay. To quantify the absolute abundance of each unique TCRbeta CDR3 rearrangement, sequence reads were collapsed and filtered. Productive Simpson clonality was computed per sample as the square root of Simpson's diversity index over productive rearrangements. TCRdb stores this immuneACCESS table with in-frame sequences only. Part of the clones is absent; in the studies checked, under half of the shortfall reflects unresolved V genes, and no reason is known for the rest. V and J calls and clone size are copied from that table; D and trimming were computed from the DNA. Counted in this sample were over 300,000 clones; around 89% of them appeared once. Roughly a tenth of the sample rests with the top ten.

A note on this clone: Its antigen is currently not known. No base quality information exists; no much larger clone differs at one position.

Participants in the prospective study were enrolled through a virtual design, were aged 18 to 89 years, and lived in roughly 26 United States geographic areas. To assign participants to cohorts, the prospective study relied on clinical history that participants themselves reported in a screening survey and a study questionnaire. Recovered participants in ImmuneRACE Cohort 3 were defined as having two consecutive negative NP/OP PCR tests, clearance from a healthcare professional, or resolution of symptoms. In the prospective study, mobile phlebotomists collected whole blood, serum and a nasopharyngeal or oropharyngeal swab from each participant. Prospective study participants could optionally give additional blood draws and questionnaires over an approximately two-month period. Before DNA extraction, blood samples from the prospective study were shipped at room temperature or frozen. The CDR3 numbers 16 residues from cysteine through phenylalanine. Only CDR3 DNA remains: 48 bases, in frame from the first base. CDR1 and CDR2 are read off the germline V gene as MNHEY and SVGAGI. V was cut back by 2 bases and J by 2 bases, leaving a gap of 15 bases between them.

What the authors observed across the whole study: How much clinical and demographic metadata was included differed by source and by participant, and the metadata was provided uncurated.

The TCR originated in a woman aged 40 to 50 who had recovered from COVID-19. The sequenced sample consisted of PBMCs or T cells enriched from blood (not recorded which). The chain is made from TRBV6-5 and TRBJ1-2; the best D guess is TRBD1, with 6 bases matching. The nucleotide sequence reads as follows: TGTGCCAGCAGTTACCTCGGACAGCCAGAAAACTATGGCTACACCTTC. Translated, it reads CASSYLGQPENYGYTF.